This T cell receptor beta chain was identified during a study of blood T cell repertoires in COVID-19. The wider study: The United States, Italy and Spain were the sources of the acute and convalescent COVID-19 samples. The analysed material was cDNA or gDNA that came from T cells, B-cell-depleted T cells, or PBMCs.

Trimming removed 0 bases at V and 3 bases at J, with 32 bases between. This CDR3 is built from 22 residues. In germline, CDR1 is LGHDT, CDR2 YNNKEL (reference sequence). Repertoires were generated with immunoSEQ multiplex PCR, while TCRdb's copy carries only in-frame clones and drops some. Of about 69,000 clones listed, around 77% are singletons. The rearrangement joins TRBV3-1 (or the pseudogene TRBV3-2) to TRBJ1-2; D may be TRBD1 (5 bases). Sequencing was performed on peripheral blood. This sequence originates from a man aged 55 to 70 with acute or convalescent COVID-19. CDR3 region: CASSQDLGVGDSGLHGDYGYTF. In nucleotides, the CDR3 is TGTGCCAGCAGCCAAGATCTAGGGGTGGGGGACTCCGGGTTACACGGTGACTATGGCTACACCTTC.